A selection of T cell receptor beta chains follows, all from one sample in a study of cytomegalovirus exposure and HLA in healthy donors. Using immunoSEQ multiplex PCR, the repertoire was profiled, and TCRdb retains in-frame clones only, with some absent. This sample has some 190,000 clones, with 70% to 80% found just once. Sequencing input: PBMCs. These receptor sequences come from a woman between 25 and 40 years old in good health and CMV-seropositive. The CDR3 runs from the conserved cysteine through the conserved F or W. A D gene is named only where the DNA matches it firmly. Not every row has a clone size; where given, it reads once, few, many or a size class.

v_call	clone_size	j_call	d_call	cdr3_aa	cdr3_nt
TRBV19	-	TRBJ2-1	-	CASSGVLSSYNEQFF	TGTGCCAGTTCGGGGGTCCTTAGCTCCTACAATGAGCAGTTCTTC
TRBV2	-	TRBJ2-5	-	CASSRSEEETQYF	TGTGCCAGCAGCCGGTCCGAGGAAGAGACCCAGTACTTC
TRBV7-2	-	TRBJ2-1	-	CASSLGSSYNEQFF	TGTGCCAGCAGCTTAGGTAGCTCCTACAATGAGCAGTTCTTC
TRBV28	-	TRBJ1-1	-	CASSSGGATRTQEAFF	TGTGCCAGCAGTTCTGGGGGGGCAACCAGAACCCAGGAAGCTTTCTTT
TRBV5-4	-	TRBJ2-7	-	CASSSGTLGSYEQYF	TGTGCCAGCAGCTCCGGGACACTTGGCTCCTACGAGCAGTACTTC
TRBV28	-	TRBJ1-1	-	CASSRLDSMNTEAFF	TGTGCCAGCAGTCGGTTGGACAGTATGAACACTGAAGCTTTCTTT
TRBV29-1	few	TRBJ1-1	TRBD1	CSAHDRGGTEAFF	TGCAGCGCTCATGACAGGGGTGGCACTGAAGCTTTCTTT
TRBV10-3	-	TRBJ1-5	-	CAIGPGLNQPQHF	TGTGCCATCGGTCCGGGACTCAATCAGCCCCAGCATTTT
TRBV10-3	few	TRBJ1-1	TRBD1	CAISMTGVNTEAFF	TGTGCCATCAGTATGACAGGGGTGAACACTGAAGCTTTCTTT
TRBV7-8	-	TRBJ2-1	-	CASSLEGRVKVYEQFF	TGTGCCAGCAGCTTGGAGGGCAGGGTTAAGGTCTATGAGCAGTTCTTC
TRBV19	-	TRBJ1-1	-	CASTSVGGQQNTEAFF	TGTGCCAGTACCTCGGTGGGCGGACAGCAGAACACTGAAGCTTTCTTT
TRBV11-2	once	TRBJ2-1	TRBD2	CASSFPTSGGANEQFF	TGTGCCAGCAGCTTCCCGACTAGCGGGGGGGCCAATGAGCAGTTCTTC
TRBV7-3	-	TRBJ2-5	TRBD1	CASSLGQDLTQYF	TGTGCCAGCAGCTTAGGACAGGACCTGACCCAGTACTTC
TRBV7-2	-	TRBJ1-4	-	CASSLSGRENEKLFF	TGTGCCAGCAGCTTATCCGGGAGGGAAAATGAAAAACTGTTTTTT
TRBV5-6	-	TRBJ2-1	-	CASSLGGPEQFF	TGTGCCAGCAGCTTGGGGGGGCCCGAGCAGTTCTTC
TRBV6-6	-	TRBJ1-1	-	CASSSAPWRSNTEAFF	TGTGCCAGCAGTTCGGCCCCTTGGCGGTCGAACACTGAAGCTTTCTTT
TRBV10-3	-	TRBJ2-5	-	CAISELGPGETQYF	TGTGCCATCAGTGAGTTGGGGCCGGGAGAGACCCAGTACTTC
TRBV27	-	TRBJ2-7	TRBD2	CASSLLQGRASGLREQYF	TGTGCCAGCAGCCTATTACAGGGCAGGGCTAGCGGGCTGAGGGAGCAGTACTTC
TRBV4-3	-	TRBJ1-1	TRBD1	CASSQDYRGDTEAFF	TGCGCCAGCAGCCAAGACTACAGGGGGGACACTGAAGCTTTCTTT
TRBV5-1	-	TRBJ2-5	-	CASSVGTGYNGETQYF	TGCGCCAGCAGCGTAGGTACAGGGTATAACGGGGAGACCCAGTACTTC
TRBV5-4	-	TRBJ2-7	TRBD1	CASSIGQGIGYEQYF	TGTGCCAGCAGCATAGGACAGGGGATAGGGTACGAGCAGTACTTC
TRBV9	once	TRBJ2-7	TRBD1	CASSVGPEDRAKGEQYF	TGTGCCAGCAGCGTAGGGCCGGAAGACAGGGCCAAGGGAGAGCAGTACTTC
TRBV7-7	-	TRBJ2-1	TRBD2	CASSRGTSGMDYNEQFF	TGTGCCAGCAGTCGAGGGACTAGCGGGATGGATTACAATGAGCAGTTCTTC
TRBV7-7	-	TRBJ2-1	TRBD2	CASSLGGGGYNEQFF	TGTGCTAGCAGCTTGGGCGGGGGGGGCTACAATGAGCAGTTCTTC
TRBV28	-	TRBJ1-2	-	CASSPGSSRLIDGYTF	TGTGCCAGCAGTCCCGGTTCTTCTAGGCTTATTGATGGCTACACCTTC
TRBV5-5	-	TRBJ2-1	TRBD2	CASSLAGLAGTNEQFF	TGTGCCAGCAGCTTAGCAGGGCTAGCGGGGACCAATGAGCAGTTCTTC
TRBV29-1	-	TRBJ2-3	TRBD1	CSVVTGGEVRDTQYF	TGCAGCGTGGTGACAGGGGGCGAGGTTCGGGATACGCAGTATTTT
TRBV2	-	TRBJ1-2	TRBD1	CASRDRGLGYTF	TGTGCCAGCCGGGACAGGGGATTAGGCTACACCTTC
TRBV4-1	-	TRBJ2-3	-	CASSPYTNQDTQYF	TGCGCCAGCAGCCCATACACTAACCAGGATACGCAGTATTTT
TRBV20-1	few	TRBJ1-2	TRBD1	CRGQGDYGYTF	TGCAGGGGACAGGGGGACTATGGCTACACCTTC
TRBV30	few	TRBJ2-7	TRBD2	CAWSADPGLGAYEQYF	TGTGCCTGGAGCGCAGACCCGGGACTAGGGGCGTACGAGCAGTACTTC
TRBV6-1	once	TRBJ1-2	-	CASRQGDYGYTF	TGTGCCAGCAGGCAGGGCGATTATGGCTACACCTTC
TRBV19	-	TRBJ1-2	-	CASSFRQAAGGYTF	TGTGCCAGTAGTTTCCGACAGGCCGCGGGCGGCTACACCTTC
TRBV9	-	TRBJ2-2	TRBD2	CASSPGLAGGNTGELFF	TGTGCCAGCAGCCCGGGACTAGCGGGGGGAAACACCGGGGAGCTGTTTTTT
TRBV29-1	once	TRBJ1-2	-	CSVEFTDGYGYTF	TGCAGCGTTGAGTTTACAGATGGATATGGCTACACCTTC
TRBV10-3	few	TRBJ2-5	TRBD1	CAISGGTGASRETQYF	TGTGCCATCAGCGGAGGGACAGGGGCTTCGAGGGAGACCCAGTACTTC
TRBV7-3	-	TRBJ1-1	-	CASSLGRNTEAFF	TGTGCCAGCAGCTTAGGCAGGAACACTGAAGCTTTCTTT
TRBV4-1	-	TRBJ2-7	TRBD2	CASSLTGSGSISEQYF	TGCGCCAGCAGCCTAACGGGTAGCGGGAGTATATCCGAGCAGTACTTC
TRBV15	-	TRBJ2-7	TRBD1	CATSYGQGGAYEQYF	TGTGCCACCAGCTACGGACAGGGTGGGGCCTACGAGCAGTACTTC
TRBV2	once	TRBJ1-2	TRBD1	CASSELRQGYGYTF	TGTGCCAGCAGTGAACTGCGACAGGGCTATGGCTACACCTTC
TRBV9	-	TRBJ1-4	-	CASSGGIFREKLFF	TGTGCCAGCAGTGGAGGAATCTTTAGAGAAAAACTGTTTTTT
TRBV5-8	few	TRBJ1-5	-	CASSRIPGPNQPQHF	TGTGCCAGCAGCCGAATTCCAGGGCCCAATCAGCCCCAGCATTTT
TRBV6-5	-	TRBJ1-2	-	CASSDAVGGFYGYTF	TGTGCCAGCAGCGACGCCGTTGGCGGATTCTATGGCTACACCTTC
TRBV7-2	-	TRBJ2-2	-	CASSFYRVGSAGELFF	TGTGCCAGCAGCTTCTACAGGGTAGGGAGCGCCGGGGAGCTGTTTTTT
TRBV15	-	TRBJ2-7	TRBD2	CATSRERGGPYEQYF	TGTGCCACCAGCAGGGAGCGGGGGGGCCCCTACGAGCAGTACTTC
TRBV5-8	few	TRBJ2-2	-	CASSLAYTGELFF	TGTGCCAGCAGCTTGGCCTACACCGGGGAGCTGTTTTTT
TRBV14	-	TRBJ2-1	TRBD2	CASSPLAGRIYNEQFF	TGTGCCAGCAGCCCTCTAGCGGGAAGGATCTACAATGAGCAGTTCTTC
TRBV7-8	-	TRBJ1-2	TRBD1	CASSPTGIYGYTF	TGTGCCAGCAGCCCGACAGGGATCTATGGCTACACCTTC
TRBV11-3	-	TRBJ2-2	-	CASRRDFSTGELFF	TGTGCCAGCAGGCGGGACTTCTCCACCGGGGAGCTGTTTTTT
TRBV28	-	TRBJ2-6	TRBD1	CASSSPGQYSGANVLTF	TGTGCCAGCAGTTCACCGGGACAGTACTCTGGGGCCAACGTCCTGACTTTC
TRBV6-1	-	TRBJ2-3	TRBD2	CAIKRESDTQYF	TGTGCCATCAAGCGGGAGTCGGATACGCAGTATTTT
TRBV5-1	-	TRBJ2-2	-	CASSLNNANTGELFF	TGCGCCAGCAGCTTGAACAACGCGAACACCGGGGAGCTGTTTTTT
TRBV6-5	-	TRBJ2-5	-	CASAGGGLGEETQYF	TGTGCCAGCGCTGGGGGGGGGCTGGGGGAGGAGACCCAGTACTTC
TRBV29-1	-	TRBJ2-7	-	CSADDSHEQYF	TGCAGCGCCGATGACAGCCACGAGCAGTACTTC
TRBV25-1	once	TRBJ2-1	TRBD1	CASSDPGQGDSEQFF	TGTGCCAGCAGTGACCCCGGACAGGGAGATAGTGAGCAGTTCTTC